This T cell receptor beta chain was sequenced during a study of blood T cell repertoires in COVID-19. Study overall: T cells, B-cell-depleted T cells, or PBMCs supplied cDNA or gDNA.

This clone was detected only once. Authors' analysis steps: Estimated nucleated cell counts came from reference gene primer amplification. Profiled with immunoSEQ multiplex PCR; TCRdb holds only in-frame clones, not every one. Clonal size and the V and J genes are those of that table, whereas D and trimming came from the DNA. This sample carries about 130,000 clones, about 89% of them seen once, and the ten largest clones take about 4.1%. Recruited during active infection, patients (from Seattle) were subsequently followed longitudinally. The sequenced material came from peripheral blood. This sequence was found in a man aged 55 to 70 with COVID-19, enrolled during active disease.

The CDR3 loop reads CASSQDRRFEAFF. The CDR3 DNA follows: TGTGCCAGCAGCCAGGACAGGAGGTTTGAAGCTTTCTTT. This chain joins TRBV11-2 and TRBJ1-1; 7 bases line up with TRBD1. V trimming: 5 bases; J trimming: 7 bases; junction bases outside the gene matches: 7. Germline V lookup: CDR1 SGHAT, CDR2 FQNNGV. CDR3 length equals 13 residues.